This TCR beta chain was observed in a study of OX40 agonist ivuxolimab in advanced cancers. The study's findings and limits: Researchers report that CD8+ T cells had, on average, more expanded clones than CD4+.

TCRdb's copy holds only in-frame clones and misses some; the assay was immunoSEQ multiplex PCR. The table has tens of thousands of clones, 92% seen once. Concerning this clone itself: Its target is not known.

The length of the CDR3 is 15 residues. Trimming removed 3 bases at V and 2 bases at J, with 12 bases between. Germline assignment: CDR1 MNHEY and CDR2 SVGAGI. This sample comprised CD4+ or CD8+ T cells sorted from blood, obtained in a trial of the OX40 agonist ivuxolimab. This clonotype was sampled from an adult with an advanced solid tumor such as melanoma, head and neck, liver or kidney cancer. This chain joins TRBV6-5 and TRBJ2-3; D is possibly TRBD2 (5 bases). In nucleotides, the CDR3 is TGTGCCAGCAGTTATGGTAGTAGCGCCACAGATACGCAGTATTTT. Amino acids: CASSYGSSATDTQYF.